This entry describes one T cell receptor beta chain. Method: immunoSEQ multiplex PCR; TCRdb's copy keeps in-frame clones and lacks some. Counted here are roughly 63,000 clones, roughly 74% occurring once; the ten biggest clones make up 28%. This entry is derived from a study of blood T cell repertoires in COVID-19. Germline V gene lookup returns CDR1 MNHEY and CDR2 SVGEGT. This CDR3 has 14 residues. The ends were cut back, 5 bases at V and 5 bases at J, with 15 bases in the middle. This sequence was found in a woman aged 80 or older with acute or convalescent COVID-19. Sample: peripheral blood. This chain links TRBV6-2 or TRBV6-3 with TRBJ2-5, with TRBD1 as a possible D gene (5 bases). The CDR3, as DNA: TGTGCCAGCAGTATCACCAGGGTGGGGGAGACCCAGTACTTC. Amino acids: CASSITRVGETQYF.